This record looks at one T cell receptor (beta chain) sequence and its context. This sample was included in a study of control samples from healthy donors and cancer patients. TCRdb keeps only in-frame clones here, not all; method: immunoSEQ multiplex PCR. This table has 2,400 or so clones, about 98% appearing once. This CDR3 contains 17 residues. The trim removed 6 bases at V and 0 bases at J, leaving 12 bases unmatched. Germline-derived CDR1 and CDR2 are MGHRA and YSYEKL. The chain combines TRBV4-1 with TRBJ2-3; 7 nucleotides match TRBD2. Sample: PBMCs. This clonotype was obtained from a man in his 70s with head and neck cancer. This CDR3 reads CASRWGPAGPSTDTQYF. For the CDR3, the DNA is TGCGCCAGCAGATGGGGTCCAGCGGGGCCTAGCACAGATACGCAGTATTTT.